The T cell receptor (beta chain) under discussion was sequenced for a study of T cell clusters in autoimmune cytopenias (dated by TCRdb to between 2018 and 2021). As for the study more broadly: A median TRB sequencing depth of around 53,000 reads per sample was reached, and a median of 2,350 distinct TRB clonotypes per sample was obtained. TRB and IGH repertoires from peripheral blood were sequenced in autoimmune cytopenia patients at active disease and during treatment follow-up, with healthy, CLL and autoimmune hepatitis controls included alongside. The study aimed to test whether autoimmune cytopenia patients carry a disease-specific immune repertoire signature usable as a blood-based biomarker. What the authors observed across the whole study: The T cell clusters were defined only in silico, and the functional role of the clusters still needed to be validated experimentally. Healthy donors had almost three times as many exclusive TRB clusters as active autoimmune hepatitis patients, a finding consistent with an autoimmunity-wide signature. The cluster-lack signature was not seen for secondary cytopenia versus CLL, apparently masked by the dominant lymphoma-associated repertoire. GLIPH suggested that primary autoimmune cytopenia patients lacked physiological T cell clusters: 51 clusters were exclusive to healthy donors versus 15 to 20 exclusive to patients. The TRB repertoire shifts, including less even repertoires in secondary cytopenia and CLL, mostly reflected lymphoma bias and not autoimmunity.

To amplify TRB rearrangements, a touch-down multiplex PCR protocol was run with the TRB-A and TRB-B primer pools combined in a single tube. Illumina adapters and sample indices were added to the amplicons through two consecutive PCR reactions using Phusion HS II polymerase. Amplicons were gel-purified with the NucleoSpin Gel and PCR Clean-up kit, then quantified by Qubit and quality-checked on an Agilent 2100 Bioanalyzer. Sequencing of the libraries was done on an Illumina MiSeq with paired-end, single-indexed, 600-cycle runs. The source study handled its data this way. MiXCR version 2.1.12 with the default MiXCR reference library was used to align and assemble TRB reads. A clone was defined by each unique CDR3 nucleotide sequence, and the analysis included only productive sequences supported by at least two reads. Repertoire diversity was assessed by alpha-parameterized diversity profiles (alpha 0 to 5), including Shannon (alpha 1) and Simpson (alpha 2) indices, computed with an R script. The tcR package was used to compute combinatorial TRB VJ usage, which was then compared between cohorts by principal component analysis with ade4. GLIPH was used to cluster TCRbeta CDR3s in pairs of cohorts matched for age and read depth, and a Wilcoxon test was used to compare cluster frequencies. The reads were reprocessed in TCRdb, with one entry per CDR3 protein sequence and no accompanying DNA. For this entry, the V and J calls and clone size follow TCRdb and not the study's own pipeline. The sample table on file contains thousands of distinct CDR3 sequences. About 26% of the sample is in the top ten clones.

The CDR3 spans 12 residues, from the cysteine through the phenylalanine. Nucleotide data are not available. The germline V gene (reference sequence) sets CDR1 to DFQATT and CDR2 to SNEGSKA. TRB amplification used approximately 250 ng of peripheral blood genomic DNA, some 38,000 genome equivalents, per sample. This clonotype is medium-sized (0.01 to 0.1%) by its frequency; no count is available. It lacks a known antigen. The sample taken for sequencing was peripheral blood. The origin of this receptor is a human donor with an autoimmune cytopenia or autoimmune hepatitis (not recorded which). Recombination connected TRBV20-1 to TRBJ2-7. The CDR3 amino acid sequence is: CSARVRSGEQYF.